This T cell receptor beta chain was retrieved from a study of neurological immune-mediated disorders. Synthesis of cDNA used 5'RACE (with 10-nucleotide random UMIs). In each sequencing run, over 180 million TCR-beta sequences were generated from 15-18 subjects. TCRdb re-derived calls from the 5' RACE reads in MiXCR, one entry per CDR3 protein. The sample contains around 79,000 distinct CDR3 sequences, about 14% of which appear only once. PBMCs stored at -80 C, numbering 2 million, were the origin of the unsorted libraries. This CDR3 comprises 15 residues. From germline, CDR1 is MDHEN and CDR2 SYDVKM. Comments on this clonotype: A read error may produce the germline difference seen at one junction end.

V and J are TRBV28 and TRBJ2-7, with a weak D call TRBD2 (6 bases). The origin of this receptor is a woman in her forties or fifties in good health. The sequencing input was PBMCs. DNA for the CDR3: TGTGCCAGCTCTGGGGCGGGGTCGTTTAGCTACGAGCAATACTTC. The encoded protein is CASSGAGSFSYEQYF.